The sample holds one count of the clone carrying this T cell receptor beta chain. Germline V gene lookup returns CDR1 SGHRS and CDR2 YFSETQ. With V trimmed by 4 bases and J by 1 base, 3 bases remained unmatched. This CDR3 is 15 amino acids long. For sequencing, patients were chosen who had shown expansion of CD8+CD57+ cells by flow cytometry. The data derive from a study of CD8+CD57+ T cells in acquired aplastic anemia. Genomic DNA constituted the template upon which TCR beta VDJ and CDR3 profiling was performed. TCRdb independently ran MiXCR on the reads; one entry per CDR3 protein. The sample comprises approximately 190,000 distinct CDR3 sequences, more than 45% of which are singletons, and about 9.7% rests with the top ten.

This clonotype originated in a human donor with aplastic anemia. The specimen was sorted CD4+, CD8+, or CD8+CD57+ T cells (not recorded which) from PBMCs. This rearrangement joins TRBV5-1 to TRBJ2-7; 12 bases line up with TRBD2. CDR3 nucleotides: TGCGCCAGCAGCGGGCTAGCGGGAGGGTCCTACGAGCAGTACTTC. Its protein is CASSGLAGGSYEQYF.